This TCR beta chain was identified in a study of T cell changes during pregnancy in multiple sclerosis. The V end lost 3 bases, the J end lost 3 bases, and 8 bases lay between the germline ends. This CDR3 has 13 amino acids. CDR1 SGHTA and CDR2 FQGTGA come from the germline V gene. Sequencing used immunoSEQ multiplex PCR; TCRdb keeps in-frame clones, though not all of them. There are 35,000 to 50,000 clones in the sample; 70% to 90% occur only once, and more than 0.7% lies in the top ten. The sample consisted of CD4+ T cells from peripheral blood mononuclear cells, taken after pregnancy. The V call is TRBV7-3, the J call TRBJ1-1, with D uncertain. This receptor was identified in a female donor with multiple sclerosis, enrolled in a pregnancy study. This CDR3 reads CASSFTPDTEAFF. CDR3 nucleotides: TGTGCCAGCAGCTTTACTCCGGACACTGAAGCTTTCTTT. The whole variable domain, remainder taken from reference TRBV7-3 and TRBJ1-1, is GAGVSQTPSNKVTEKGKYVELRCDPISGHTALYWYRQSLGQGPEFLIYFQGTGAADDSGLPNDRFFAVRPEGSVSTLKIQRTERGDSAVYLCASSFTPDTEAFFGQGTRLTVV.